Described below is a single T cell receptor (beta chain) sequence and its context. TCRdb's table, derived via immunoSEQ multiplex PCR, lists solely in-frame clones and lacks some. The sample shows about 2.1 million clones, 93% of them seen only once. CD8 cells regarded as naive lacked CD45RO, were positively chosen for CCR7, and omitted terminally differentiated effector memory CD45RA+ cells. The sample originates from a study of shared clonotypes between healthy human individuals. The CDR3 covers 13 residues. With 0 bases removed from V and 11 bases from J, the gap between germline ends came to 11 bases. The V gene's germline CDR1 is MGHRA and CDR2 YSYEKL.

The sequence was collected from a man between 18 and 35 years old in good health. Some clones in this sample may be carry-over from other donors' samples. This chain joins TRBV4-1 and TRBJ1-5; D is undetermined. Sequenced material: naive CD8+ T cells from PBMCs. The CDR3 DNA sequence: TGCGCCAGCAGCCAAGATTGGGAGGAGGCCCAGCATTTT. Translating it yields CASSQDWEEAQHF.